The 21 T cell receptor beta chains below were found in one sample sequenced in a study of T cell responses to AZD1222 COVID-19 vaccine. The method was immunoSEQ multiplex PCR; TCRdb's version includes in-frame clones alone and lacks a portion of them. The repertoire consists of about 130,000 clones, with about 93% occurring once and the leading ten covering roughly 7%. Sequenced material: peripheral blood, taken 28 days after the second AZD1222 dose. The receptors come from an adult who received the AZD1222 COVID-19 vaccine.

There are a few counts of this clone. The chain is built from TRBV6-2 or TRBV6-3 and TRBJ2-2; D is ambiguous. Trimming pared 0 bases from V and 6 bases from J, leaving 11 bases between. Germline loops: CDR1 MNHEY, CDR2 SVGEGT. There are 15 residues in the CDR3. The CDR3 nucleotides read TGTGCCAGCAGTTACTCTCCTGAAGGGTCCGGGGAGCTGTTTTTT. Encoded protein: CASSYSPEGSGELFF.

The CDR3: CASSPLTGQPQHF. As DNA, the CDR3 is TGTGCCAGCAGTCCCCTTACAGGTCAGCCCCAGCATTTT. The chain uses TRBV12-3 or TRBV12-4 and TRBJ1-5; possibly TRBD1 for D (5 bases). V was clipped by 5 bases and J by 6 bases, with 11 bases between them. The CDR3 contains 13 residues.

This clone was picked up a small number of times. This CDR3 is also generated by other DNA sequences in the sample. The chain employs TRBV6-5 and TRBJ1-2; D might be TRBD1 (5 bases). Germline loops: CDR1 MNHEY, CDR2 SVGAGI. CDR3 length: 12 residues. The V and J ends lost 3 bases and 8 bases respectively, with 10 bases between them. The CDR3 spells CASSYGGEGYTF. The CDR3 DNA follows: TGTGCCAGCAGTTATGGGGGGGAAGGCTACACCTTC.

J is TRBJ1-5 and V is TRBV27, with D perhaps matching TRBD1 (5 bases). The CDR3 sequence is 13 residues long. In germline, CDR1 is MNHEY, CDR2 SMNVEV (reference sequence). V shed 4 bases and J shed 2 bases, with 6 bases lying between them. CDR3 region: CASSWGGNQPQHF. The CDR3 coding sequence is TGTGCCAGCAGTTGGGGGGGCAATCAGCCCCAGCATTTT.

CDR3 region: CASSFGPQETQYF. The DNA for the CDR3 is TGTGCCAGCAGCTTTGGTCCGCAAGAGACCCAGTACTTC. The chain uses TRBV7-3 and TRBJ2-5; D is unclear. The V end lost 3 bases, the J end lost 2 bases, and 7 bases lay between the germline ends. This CDR3 comprises 13 residues. In germline, CDR1 is SGHTA, CDR2 FQGTGA.

The V call is TRBV30, the J call TRBJ1-2; 7 bases align to TRBD1. The CDR3 runs 13 residues. Trimming at V came to 3 bases and at J to 5 bases, leaving 6 bases not matched to a gene. In germline, CDR1 is GTSNPN, CDR2 SVGIG (reference sequence). CDR3 bases: TGTGCCTGGAGCCGGGACAGTCTTTATGGCTACACCTTC. Protein product: CAWSRDSLYGYTF. The whole variable domain, remainder taken from reference TRBV30 and TRBJ1-2, is SQTIHQWPATLVQPVGSPLSLECTVEGTSNPNLYWYRQAAGRGLQLLFYSVGIGQISSEVPQNLSASRPQDRQFILSSKKLLLSDSGFYLCAWSRDSLYGYTFGSGTRLTVV.

The rearrangement links TRBV5-8 to TRBJ2-1; 8 bases are shared with TRBD2. J was trimmed by 10 bases and V by 2 bases; bases with no gene match: 17. The germline CDR1 and CDR2 sequences are SGHTS and YDEGEE. This CDR3 is 17 amino acids long. Written as DNA, the CDR3 is TGTGCCAGCAGCTTCGAAAAGGGAAGCGGGGGACATGAAGAGCAGTTCTTC. This translates into CASSFEKGSGGHEEQFF. Full variable domain (outside the CDR3, taken from reference TRBV5-8 and TRBJ2-1): EAGVTQSPTHLIKTRGQQATLRCSPISGHTSVYWYQQALGLGLQFLLWYDEGEERNRGNFPPRFSGRQFPNYSSELNVNALELEDSALYLCASSFEKGSGGHEEQFFGPGTRLTVL.

CDR3 nucleotide sequence: TGTGCCTGGAGTGCCACCTACTCAAATGAGCAGTTCTTC. Encoded protein: CAWSATYSNEQFF. This rearrangement joins TRBV30 to TRBJ2-1; no reliable D call. The germline V gene has CDR1 GTSNPN and CDR2 SVGIG (reference sequence). This CDR3 has 13 residues. Trimming shortened V by 1 base and J by 7 bases, and 11 bases separated the two germline ends.

The chain recombines TRBV11-2 with TRBJ1-2, with TRBD1 identical over 7 bases. CDR1 is SGHAT, CDR2 FQNNGV, per germline. The CDR3 spans 13 residues. The V and J ends lost 9 bases and 2 bases, in that order; junction bases with no gene match: 6. The CDR3 nucleotides read TGTGCCAGTTCTGGGGACAGAAACTATGGCTACACCTTC. Its translation: CASSGDRNYGYTF.

For the CDR3, the DNA is TGTGCCAGCAGCTTGGCTGTCCAGGGGGCGTCGGACACTGAAGCTTTCTTT. Amino acid sequence: CASSLAVQGASDTEAFF. This chain uses TRBV5-5 with TRBJ1-1, with TRBD1 identical over 8 bases. J lost 3 bases, V lost 0 bases, and 10 bases had no gene match. Germline-derived CDR1 and CDR2 are SGHKS and YYEKEE (reference sequence). The CDR3 covers 17 residues.

This clone was found once. CDR3 in amino acids: CASSLGQGYYDGYTF. CDR3 bases: TGTGCCAGCAGCTTAGGACAGGGGTATTACGATGGCTACACCTTC. This chain connects TRBV7-8 to TRBJ1-2; 8 bases agree with TRBD1. CDR1 SGHVS and CDR2 FQNEAQ come from the germline V gene. The CDR3 runs 15 residues. J gave up 6 bases and V 1 base, and 7 bases lay outside the gene matches.

The chain recombines TRBV4-2 with TRBJ1-3, with D maybe TRBD1 (5 bases). CDR1 is LGHNA, CDR2 YNFKEQ, per germline. The ends were cut back, 1 base at V and 0 bases at J, with 16 bases in the middle. The CDR3 spans 18 residues. DNA of the CDR3: TGTGCCAGCAGCCAAGGGACACGGGTGCTGAGCTCTGGAAACACCATATATTTT. It specifies CASSQGTRVLSSGNTIYF.

The chain joins TRBV21-1 to TRBJ2-7; the tabulated D call, TRBD2, remains unverified against the DNA. TRBV21-1 is a pseudogene. This CDR3 is 15 amino acids long. The CDR3 region has the DNA TGTGCCAGCAGCAAAGTGGGCGGGGGGGTCTACGAGCAGTACTTC. It encodes CASSKVGGGVYEQYF.

The chain links TRBV30 to TRBJ2-3; unclear D gene. Deletions cut 2 bases from V and 2 bases from J, with 8 bases between. CDR3 length: 13 amino acids. Per germline, CDR1 GTSNPN and CDR2 SVGIG (reference sequence). CDR3 in amino acids: CAWSFGTTDTQYF. In DNA form, the CDR3 reads TGTGCCTGGAGTTTTGGTACCACAGATACGCAGTATTTT. The full variable domain, with the rest looked up from reference TRBV30 and TRBJ2-3, is SQTIHQWPATLVQPVGSPLSLECTVEGTSNPNLYWYRQAAGRGLQLLFYSVGIGQISSEVPQNLSASRPQDRQFILSSKKLLLSDSGFYLCAWSFGTTDTQYFGPGTRLTVL.

A single count supports this clone. The chain employs TRBV30 and TRBJ2-3; the D is unclear. Germline V gene data show CDR1 as GTSNPN and CDR2 as SVGIG (reference sequence). This CDR3 contains 14 residues. V was shortened by 2 bases and J by 1 base, with 10 bases between the two germline ends. The CDR3 DNA follows: TGTGCCTGGAGTATGGGCAGCCGCACAGATACGCAGTATTTT. Amino acid sequence: CAWSMGSRTDTQYF.

The V call is TRBV6-5, the J call TRBJ2-2, with a tentative D call TRBD2 (5 bases). Trimming left V 2 bases short and J 8 bases short, with 12 bases between. The CDR3 covers 14 residues. Germline V CDR1 and CDR2: MNHEY, SVGAGI. The CDR3 region is CASSYGSGVGELFF. CDR3 DNA sequence: TGTGCCAGCAGTTACGGATCCGGGGTAGGGGAGCTGTTTTTT.

The genes are TRBV3-1 (or the pseudogene TRBV3-2) and TRBJ2-6; the D gene is possibly TRBD1 (6 bases). This CDR3 is 16 amino acids long. The V gene lost 1 base and the J gene lost 0 bases, with 7 bases spanning the gap. Germline V lookup: CDR1 LGHDT, CDR2 YNNKEL (reference sequence). The CDR3: CASSQAGHSGANVLTF. In DNA form, the CDR3 reads TGTGCCAGCAGCCAAGCGGGACACTCTGGGGCCAACGTCCTGACTTTC.

The V gene is TRBV19, the J gene TRBJ2-3; D is uncertain. With 6 bases removed from V and 3 bases from J, the gap between germline ends came to 10 bases. CDR3 size: 13 residues. Per germline, CDR1 LNHDA and CDR2 SQIVND (reference sequence). Here the CDR3 reads CASSPLGTDTQYF. The CDR3 region has the DNA TGTGCCAGTAGCCCACTGGGAACAGATACGCAGTATTTT.

This chain connects TRBV12-3 or TRBV12-4 to TRBJ1-2, with D uncertain. Trimming took off 3 bases at V and 5 bases at J, with 7 bases between the two ends. This CDR3 is 12 amino acids long. The CDR3 nucleotides are TGTGCCAGCAGTTTTATAACATATGGCTACACCTTC. Translation: CASSFITYGYTF.

This rearrangement joins TRBV7-6 to TRBJ1-2; no firm D call. The germline V gene encodes CDR1 SGHVS and CDR2 FNYEAQ. Trimming took 5 bases from V and 0 from J, leaving 7 bases between them. The CDR3 covers 13 residues. CDR3 DNA sequence: TGTGCCAGCAGCCCATCGGCTAACTATGGCTACACCTTC. Protein product: CASSPSANYGYTF.

This chain links TRBV4-2 with TRBJ1-2, with a weak D call TRBD1 (6 bases). The V end was cut by 3 bases, the J end by 0 bases, with 17 bases between. The germline V gene has CDR1 LGHNA and CDR2 YNFKEQ. The CDR3 is 17 amino acids. CDR3 bases: TGTGCCAGCAGCCACATATTCACAGGGACGACTAACTATGGCTACACCTTC. It specifies CASSHIFTGTTNYGYTF.